This TCR beta chain appears in the sequencing data of a study of blood T cell repertoires in COVID-19. As for the study in general: COVID-19 samples from acute and convalescent phases originated in the United States, Italy and Spain. PBMCs, B-cell-depleted T cells, or T cells were the source of the cDNA or gDNA that made up the material.

CDR3 length: 15 amino acids. Germline V CDR1 and CDR2: SGHRS, YFSETQ. The V and J ends lost 0 bases and 8 bases respectively, with 12 bases between them. Original methodology: Amplifying reference gene primers gave estimates of nucleated cell counts. Sequencing was performed with immunoSEQ multiplex PCR; in TCRdb, only in-frame clones are kept and a portion is missing. V, J and clone size are taken as reported in that table, and D and trimming were inferred from the DNA itself. The profile shows under 200,000 clones, around 83% of them singletons. The V and J genes are TRBV5-1 and TRBJ1-6; TRBD1 might be the D (6 bases). This receptor was taken from a woman of 80 years or more in a cohort sampled during active or convalescent COVID-19. The source material was peripheral blood. This CDR3 reads CASSLVRQGYSPLHF. CDR3 nucleotides: TGCGCCAGCAGCTTGGTCAGGCAGGGGTATTCACCCCTCCACTTT. Using reference TRBV5-1 and TRBJ1-6 for the parts outside the CDR3, the full variable domain is KAGVTQTPRYLIKTRGQQVTLSCSPISGHRSVSWYQQTPGQGLQFLFEYFSETQRNKGNFPGRFSGRQFSNSRSEMNVSTLELGDSALYLCASSLVRQGYSPLHFGNGTRLTVT.